These T cell receptor beta chains were read from a single sample in a study of T cell clonotyping in hematopoietic cell transplantation. The table came from immunoSEQ multiplex PCR; TCRdb's copy has only in-frame clones and leaves some out. This table has about 11,000 clones, more than 85% appearing once. Material: peripheral blood mononuclear cells, obtained before stem cell transplant. These receptors all come from a woman in her thirties or forties with acute myeloid leukemia. Some clones in this sample may be carry-over from other donors' samples. The CDR3 runs from the conserved cysteine through the conserved F or W. The D gene is left open where the match is weak. Size is stated for part of the rows, as once, few or many counts, or as a class when the clone is expanded.

>TRBJ2-1|-|15|TRBV19|TRBD1
CASSFMTGGDREQFF
TGTGCCAGTAGTTTCATGACAGGGGGGGATAGGGAGCAGTTCTTC
>TRBJ2-1|-|14|TRBV5-1|-
CASTGGLNYNEQFF
TGCGCCAGTACCGGCGGGCTAAATTACAATGAGCAGTTCTTC
>TRBJ2-5|-|16|TRBV5-8|TRBD2
CASSARFGGREETQYF
TGTGCCAGCAGCGCCCGTTTTGGCGGGAGGGAAGAGACCCAGTACTTC
>TRBJ1-4|once|14|TRBV25-1|-
CASSATGGLEKLFF
TGTGCCAGCAGTGCGACAGGAGGGTTAGAAAAACTGTTTTTT
>TRBJ2-3|-|15|TRBV7-9|TRBD1
CASRQRQGITDTQYF
TGTGCCAGCAGACAAAGACAGGGAATCACAGATACGCAGTATTTT
>TRBJ1-2|-|15|TRBV6-4|-
CASSDGTPGHYGYTF
TGTGCCAGCAGTGACGGGACCCCTGGGCACTATGGCTACACCTTC
>TRBJ2-5|once|19|TRBV29-1|TRBD2
CSVDRRTGTSGRAGETQYF
TGCAGCGTTGACCGTCGAACCGGGACTAGCGGGAGGGCCGGAGAGACCCAGTACTTC
>TRBJ2-6|-|13|TRBV19|-
CASSESGANVLTF
TGTGCCAGTAGTGAATCTGGGGCCAACGTCCTGACTTTC
>TRBJ2-1|-|13|TRBV2|TRBD2
CASSGLAAPGQFF
TGTGCCAGCAGTGGACTAGCGGCCCCTGGGCAGTTCTTC
>TRBJ1-5|-|15|TRBV7-2|-
CASSLNRIYNQPQHF
TGTGCCAGCAGCTTAAACCGGATTTACAATCAGCCCCAGCATTTT
>TRBJ2-7|once|13|TRBV19|TRBD1
CASSVTGGGEQYF
TGTGCCAGTAGTGTTACAGGGGGCGGGGAGCAGTACTTC
>TRBJ1-5|-|13|TRBV27|TRBD1
CASSTGASQPQHF
TGTGCCAGCAGTACAGGGGCTAGTCAGCCCCAGCATTTT
>TRBJ1-1|-|12|TRBV27|-
CASSGRGGRAFF
TGTGCCAGCAGTGGACGAGGGGGGCGAGCTTTCTTT
>TRBJ2-7|-|14|TRBV10-1|-
CASSDQSATYEQYF
TGCGCCAGCAGTGATCAGTCCGCTACCTACGAGCAGTACTTC
>TRBJ1-1|-|15|TRBV29-1|-
CSVTRPDRSNTEAFF
TGCAGCGTTACCCGACCCGACAGGTCGAACACTGAAGCTTTCTTT
>TRBJ2-5|-|16|TRBV5-1|TRBD1
CASSLGTGGFAETQYF
TGCGCCAGCAGCCTAGGGACAGGGGGGTTTGCAGAGACCCAGTACTTC
>TRBJ2-7|-|13|TRBV27|-
CASRDGSSYEQYF
TGTGCCAGTCGGGACGGGAGCTCCTACGAGCAGTACTTC
>TRBJ1-1|-|13|TRBV10-1|-
CASSVGGGLPDFF
TGCGCCAGCAGTGTAGGGGGTGGCCTACCGGATTTCTTT
>TRBJ2-1|-|13|TRBV4-3|TRBD2
CASSHLAGDEQFF
TGCGCCAGCAGCCATTTAGCGGGAGACGAGCAGTTCTTC
>TRBJ2-3|-|16|TRBV9|TRBD1
CASSVDGTGYTDTQYF
TGTGCCAGCAGCGTAGATGGGACAGGGTACACAGATACGCAGTATTTT
>TRBJ1-2|-|13|TRBV27|-
CASSLKGNYGYTF
TGTGCCAGCAGTTTAAAGGGAAACTATGGCTACACCTTC
>TRBJ2-3|-|17|TRBV11-2|TRBD2
CASSLARLAGGTDTQYF
TGTGCCAGCAGCTTAGCCCGACTAGCGGGGGGTACAGATACGCAGTATTTT
>TRBJ2-7|-|13|TRBV5-1|TRBD2
CASRWTSLGEQYF
TGCGCCAGCAGATGGACTAGTCTAGGGGAGCAGTACTTC
>TRBJ2-7|-|15|TRBV27|-
CASSLTQTGGYEQYF
TGTGCCAGCAGTTTAACCCAGACAGGAGGATACGAGCAGTACTTC
>TRBJ1-1|-|14|TRBV5-6|-
CASSLWQVNTEAFF
TGTGCCAGCAGCTTGTGGCAGGTGAACACTGAAGCTTTCTTT
>TRBJ2-7|-|11|TRBV4-3|-
CASSQVVEQYF
TGCGCCAGCAGCCAAGTGGTCGAGCAGTACTTC
>TRBJ2-2|-|15|TRBV6-1|TRBD1
CASRRKGTATGELFF
TGTGCCAGCAGGAGAAAAGGGACAGCCACCGGGGAGCTGTTTTTT
>TRBJ1-1|-|18|TRBV5-4|-
CASSLDRVVKVGDTEAFF
TGTGCCAGCAGCTTGGACAGGGTAGTCAAAGTTGGGGACACTGAAGCTTTCTTT
>TRBJ1-2|-|11|TRBV2|-
CASAGTSSLTF
TGTGCCAGCGCGGGGACGTCCTCTCTCACCTTC
>TRBJ2-5|-|15|TRBV28|TRBD2
CASIPAGLGPETQYF
TGTGCCAGCATCCCCGCGGGACTAGGGCCAGAGACCCAGTACTTC
>TRBJ2-1|-|14|TRBV19|TRBD1
CATQGEGQHNEQFF
TGTGCCACCCAGGGGGAAGGGCAACACAATGAGCAGTTCTTC
>TRBJ1-3|-|15|TRBV7-2|-
CASSLDRASGNTIYF
TGTGCCAGCAGCTTAGACAGGGCCTCTGGAAACACCATATATTTT
>TRBJ1-1|-|15|TRBV19|-
CASQHGRLPGTEAFF
TGTGCCAGCCAACACGGGCGCCTTCCAGGCACTGAAGCTTTCTTT
>TRBJ2-1|-|15|TRBV19|TRBD2
CASSAPGLATNEQFF
TGTGCCAGCTCTGCCCCGGGACTAGCTACTAATGAGCAGTTCTTC
>TRBJ1-2|-|18|TRBV10-3|TRBD1
CAISESFSLRQGGYGYTF
TGTGCCATCAGTGAGTCCTTCTCACTTCGACAGGGGGGCTATGGCTACACCTTC
>TRBJ1-5|-|15|TRBV2|TRBD1
CASSNPGQRNQPQHF
TGTGCCAGCAGTAACCCGGGACAGCGAAATCAGCCCCAGCATTTT
>TRBJ2-7|-|13|TRBV19|-
CASSRGGVSEQYF
TGTGCCAGTAGCAGGGGCGGTGTTAGCGAGCAGTACTTC
>TRBJ2-7|once|15|TRBV9|-
CASSAQGGSAYEQYF
TGTGCCAGCAGCGCCCAGGGGGGCAGCGCATACGAGCAGTACTTC
>TRBJ2-3|-|14|TRBV13|-
CASSPTTSTDTQYF
TGTGCCAGCAGCCCAACGACTTCGACAGATACGCAGTATTTT
>TRBJ2-7|-|15|TRBV27|-
CASSQRGSSSYEQYF
TGTGCCAGCAGTCAACGCGGTTCGAGCTCCTACGAGCAGTACTTC
>TRBJ2-3|-|15|TRBV5-1|-
CASSLEAGRTDTQYF
TGCGCCAGCAGCTTGGAGGCCGGTAGGACAGATACGCAGTATTTT
>TRBJ1-2|-|15|TRBV7-9|-
CASTFIGSGLYGYTF
TGTGCCAGCACCTTTATCGGGTCGGGGTTGTATGGCTACACCTTC
>TRBJ2-3|-|16|TRBV4-3|-
CASSQDRRLGPGTQYF
TGCGCCAGCAGCCAAGATCGGAGACTAGGTCCTGGGACGCAGTATTTT
>TRBJ2-7|-|14|TRBV5-1|-
CASSSERKDYEQYF
TGCGCCAGCAGCTCTGAACGAAAAGACTACGAGCAGTACTTC
>TRBJ2-3|-|17|TRBV6-4|-
CASSRVSFRTPTDTQYF
TGTGCCAGCAGTCGCGTAAGTTTTCGTACCCCCACAGATACGCAGTATTTT
>TRBJ1-3|-|18|TRBV10-3|-
CAISESVRGLFSGNTIYF
TGTGCCATCAGTGAGTCCGTAAGGGGGTTGTTCTCTGGAAACACCATATATTTT
>TRBJ2-3|-|13|TRBV27|-
CASSFGYTDTQYF
TGTGCCAGCAGTTTTGGGTACACAGATACGCAGTATTTT
>TRBJ2-1|-|14|TRBV15|TRBD1
CATSRPTGWNEQFF
TGTGCCACCAGCAGACCGACAGGGTGGAATGAGCAGTTCTTC
>TRBJ2-7|-|15|TRBV9|-
CASSGALVGTDEQYF
TGTGCCAGCAGCGGGGCGTTAGTGGGTACGGACGAGCAGTACTTC
>TRBJ1-1|-|15|TRBV19|TRBD1
CAIQPRQGANTEAFF
TGTGCCATTCAACCCCGACAGGGGGCTAACACTGAAGCTTTCTTT
>TRBJ1-1|-|15|TRBV2|-
CASSPTRQDSLEAFF
TGTGCCAGCAGTCCTACCCGACAGGATAGCCTTGAAGCTTTCTTT
>TRBJ2-7|-|14|TRBV13|-
CASTRTSSAYEQYF
TGTGCCAGCACCCGAACTAGCTCAGCCTACGAGCAGTACTTC
>TRBJ2-1|-|11|TRBV19|-
CASSINNEQFF
TGTGCCAGTAGTATAAACAATGAGCAGTTCTTC
>TRBJ2-2|-|14|TRBV5-1|-
CASAGAANTGELFF
TGCGCCAGCGCCGGGGCCGCGAACACCGGGGAGCTGTTTTTT